This T cell receptor beta chain was found in a study of CXCR3-negative and CXCR3-positive naive CD8 T cells. About the research overall: There were approximately 140 million TRB reads altogether, and each library had about 1.5 +/- 0.3 million of them. Findings of the study overall: Whereas both naive subsets had comparably high diversity, memory CD8+ cells had much lower diversity.

In regard to this clonotype: Antigen specificity is unknown.

UMI-labeled 5' RACE TRB cDNA libraries were prepared from the cells. TCRdb re-called the 5' RACE reads and shows each CDR3 protein once, DNA omitted. This sample contains about 40,000 distinct CDR3 sequences. The germline V gene encodes CDR1 SGHVS and CDR2 FNYEAQ. CDR3 length: 15 amino acids. The source material was memory CD8+ T cells from blood. This clonotype was obtained from a human donor in good health. Some clones in this sample may be carry-over from other donors' samples. V gene TRBV7-6 combines with J gene TRBJ2-1; the D call of TRBD2 rests on TCRdb alone, since no DNA is present to check it. CDR3 sequence: CASSLLEGHYNEQFF.